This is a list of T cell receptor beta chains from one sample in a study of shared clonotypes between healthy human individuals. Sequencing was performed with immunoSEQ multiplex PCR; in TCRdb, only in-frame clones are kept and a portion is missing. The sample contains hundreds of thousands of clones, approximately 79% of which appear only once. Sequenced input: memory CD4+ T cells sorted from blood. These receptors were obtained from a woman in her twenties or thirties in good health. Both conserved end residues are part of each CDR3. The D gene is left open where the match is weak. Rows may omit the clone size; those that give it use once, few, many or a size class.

TGTGCCAGTAGTCCCGGGACAGGGGTCACCGGGGAGCTGTTTTTT | CASSPGTGVTGELFF | TRBV19 | TRBD1 | - | TRBJ2-2
TGTGCCAGCAGCCAGGCGGGGGAAACCGGGGAGCTGTTTTTT | CASSQAGETGELFF | TRBV6-4 | TRBD2 | few | TRBJ2-2
TGTGCCTGGAATCCATTACGGGGCTCCTACGAGCAGTACTTC | CAWNPLRGSYEQYF | TRBV30 | - | few | TRBJ2-7
TGTGCCAGCAGCTCCGCGGGACCGTACTCTGGAAACACCATATATTTT | CASSSAGPYSGNTIYF | TRBV5-4 | - | - | TRBJ1-3
TGTGCCAGCAGTCTCTCTCAAACTAGGTCTGAGCAGTTCTTC | CASSLSQTRSEQFF | TRBV27 | - | - | TRBJ2-1
TGTGCCAGCAGCTTGGTTGGTTCTCACTCTGGGGCCAACGTCCTGACTTTC | CASSLVGSHSGANVLTF | TRBV5-4 | - | - | TRBJ2-6
TGTGCCATTCCGGGACAGGGTGCCTACGAGCAGTACTTC | CAIPGQGAYEQYF | TRBV19 | TRBD1 | - | TRBJ2-7
TGTGCCAGCTCGGGACAGAACTACGAGCAGTACTTC | CASSGQNYEQYF | TRBV28 | TRBD1 | - | TRBJ2-7
TGCGCCAGCACCACAACAGGGGCCAAAAACATTCAGTACTTC | CASTTTGAKNIQYF | TRBV4-1 | - | many | TRBJ2-4
TGTGCCAGCAGCTTGAGAGCTGGCGGGAGTTTTAACACCGGGGAGCTGTTTTTT | CASSLRAGGSFNTGELFF | TRBV5-4 | TRBD2 | few | TRBJ2-2
TGTGCCAGCAGCACCGGACAGGACGCTGGAAACACCATATATTTT | CASSTGQDAGNTIYF | TRBV5-4 | TRBD1 | - | TRBJ1-3
TGCAGCGCCCTCTCTGCGGGGGGGAACACCATATATTTT | CSALSAGGNTIYF | TRBV29-1 | - | - | TRBJ1-3
TGTGCCAGCAGCTTAGCTAGCGGGAGCTACGAGCAGTACTTC | CASSLASGSYEQYF | TRBV11-2 | TRBD2 | - | TRBJ2-7
TGTGCCAGCAACCGGGCCCAGAACAATGAGCAGTTCTTC | CASNRAQNNEQFF | TRBV2 | - | - | TRBJ2-1
TGTGCCAGCAGTTTTAGCGGGCGGCCGGCCTACGAGCAGTACTTC | CASSFSGRPAYEQYF | TRBV28 | TRBD2 | - | TRBJ2-7
TGTGCCAGCACCTCACCCAGGGGGCAAGAGCAGTACTTC | CASTSPRGQEQYF | TRBV27 | TRBD1 | few | TRBJ2-7
TGTGCCAGCAGCCCTGGACTAGCGGGAGGGCGCGTCTACAATGAGCAGTTCTTC | CASSPGLAGGRVYNEQFF | TRBV11-2 | TRBD2 | - | TRBJ2-1
TGTGCCAGCAGATGGGGAGTGCACAATGAGCAGTTCTTC | CASRWGVHNEQFF | TRBV25-1 | - | - | TRBJ2-1
TGTGCCACCAGCAGAGGCGGGACAGGGGATCATAATTCACCCCTCCACTTT | CATSRGGTGDHNSPLHF | TRBV15 | TRBD1 | - | TRBJ1-6
TGTGCCAGCAGGCCCCAGACCACGACAGGGTGGCAAGAGACCCAGTACTTC | CASRPQTTTGWQETQYF | TRBV25-1 | TRBD1 | - | TRBJ2-5
TGTGCCTGGAGGGCGTCTGGAGATACGCAGTATTTT | CAWRASGDTQYF | TRBV30 | - | few | TRBJ2-3
TGCGCCAGCAGCGCTGGACAGGGGGCGAAAGCTTTCTTT | CASSAGQGAKAFF | TRBV5-1 | TRBD1 | few | TRBJ1-1
TGTGCCAGTAGTATACAGGGGTCGAACACTGAAGCTTTCTTT | CASSIQGSNTEAFF | TRBV19 | - | once | TRBJ1-1
TGTGCCAGCAGTCCGTGGTTAAGGGGTGGTTATCAGCCCCAGCATTTT | CASSPWLRGGYQPQHF | TRBV28 | - | - | TRBJ1-5
TGTGCCAGCAGCCTTCAACTAGCGGGTTCTCTCCATGAGCAGTTCTTC | CASSLQLAGSLHEQFF | TRBV28 | TRBD2 | - | TRBJ2-1
TGCGCCAGCAGTCCGACCGGGTCTCATGGCTACACCTTC | CASSPTGSHGYTF | TRBV5-1 | - | - | TRBJ1-2
TGTGCCACCAGCCCAAGCGGAGGGAGGAGGTTCGAGCAGTACTTC | CATSPSGGRRFEQYF | TRBV15 | - | - | TRBJ2-7
TGTGCCAGCACCCCAGGGGGGGCGATTGAAAAACTGTTTTTT | CASTPGGAIEKLFF | TRBV28 | TRBD1 | - | TRBJ1-4
TGTGCCAGCAGTGAGACAATTTCTGGGGCCAACGTCCTGACTTTC | CASSETISGANVLTF | TRBV6-4 | - | - | TRBJ2-6
TGCGCCAGCAGCTTGGGGCGGGAGTGGAATGAGCAGTTCTTC | CASSLGREWNEQFF | TRBV5-1 | TRBD2 | - | TRBJ2-1
TGTGCCAGCAGCACGGGGGGACTAGCGGGAGCTTTAGAGACCCAGTACTTC | CASSTGGLAGALETQYF | TRBV7-2 | TRBD2 | - | TRBJ2-5
TGTGCCAGCAGCCAAAGTCACACATCTGGGGCCAACGTCCTGACTTTC | CASSQSHTSGANVLTF | TRBV16 | - | - | TRBJ2-6
TGTGCCAGTAGTATACGCGGAAACAATCAGCCCCAGCATTTT | CASSIRGNNQPQHF | TRBV19 | - | few | TRBJ1-5
TGTGCCAGCAGTGACAGGGCGCGGGAAAAACTGTTTTTT | CASSDRAREKLFF | TRBV6-1 | - | - | TRBJ1-4
TGTGCCAGCAGCTTTCGGGTCCAAGAGACCCAGTACTTC | CASSFRVQETQYF | TRBV5-6 | - | - | TRBJ2-5
TGTGCCAGCAGCGTAGTGCCCGGGGGTTCTGGAAACACCATATATTTT | CASSVVPGGSGNTIYF | TRBV9 | - | - | TRBJ1-3
TGTGCCAGCAGCTTAGATCTGGCAGGGGGACTAGCAGGAGAGACCCAGTACTTC | CASSLDLAGGLAGETQYF | TRBV11-2 | TRBD2 | - | TRBJ2-5
TGTGCCAGTAGTCCGGGACAGGGACTCTCCTACGAGCAGTACTTC | CASSPGQGLSYEQYF | TRBV19 | TRBD1 | - | TRBJ2-7
TGTGCCAGCAGGCCGGACAGGGTCCCCGGGGAGACCCAGTACTTC | CASRPDRVPGETQYF | TRBV6-5 | TRBD1 | - | TRBJ2-5
TGTGCCAGCAGCCCCCCGGGCCCAATCGGGATGACTGAAGCTTTCTTT | CASSPPGPIGMTEAFF | TRBV2 | - | - | TRBJ1-1
TGCGCCAGCAGCTTGGTCGTAGCGCTGGGGACAGATACGCAGTATTTT | CASSLVVALGTDTQYF | TRBV5-1 | - | - | TRBJ2-3
TGCGCCAGCAGCTTGCAAAGCATGAACACTGAAGCTTTCTTT | CASSLQSMNTEAFF | TRBV5-1 | - | - | TRBJ1-1
TGTGCCAGCAGTCGACGAGCGGGAGGGCCGAATACGCAGTATTTT | CASSRRAGGPNTQYF | TRBV27 | TRBD2 | - | TRBJ2-3
TGTGCCAGCAGCTCCTATCGGACAGCAACAGATACGCAGTATTTT | CASSSYRTATDTQYF | TRBV11-2 | - | few | TRBJ2-3
TGTGCCTGGAGTGTACACGGGACAGGGTGGCAGCCCCAGCATTTT | CAWSVHGTGWQPQHF | TRBV30 | TRBD1 | - | TRBJ1-5
TGTGCCAGCAGTTCTCCGACCAACCGGAGGGGCCAAGAGACCCAGTACTTC | CASSSPTNRRGQETQYF | TRBV28 | - | - | TRBJ2-5
TGTGCCAGCCAGGGACTAGCGGGAGTCATCGGGCAGTTCTTC | CASQGLAGVIGQFF | TRBV2 | TRBD2 | - | TRBJ2-1
TGCGCCAGCAGTCTTCCTTCGGAGCGCGATTCGAGGGAGCAGTTCTTC | CASSLPSERDSREQFF | TRBV5-1 | - | - | TRBJ2-1
TGTGCCACCCTAGACAGGGGTAATAATGAGCAGTTCTTC | CATLDRGNNEQFF | TRBV15 | TRBD1 | many | TRBJ2-1
TGTGCCAGCAAAAACATAGGGGACTACGAGCAGTACTTC | CASKNIGDYEQYF | TRBV6-5 | - | - | TRBJ2-7
TGCGCCAGCAGCGAAGACACTGAAGCTTTCTTT | CASSEDTEAFF | TRBV5-1 | - | - | TRBJ1-1
TGCGCCAGCAGCCTCGACAGGGATCAGGATGAGCAGTTCTTC | CASSLDRDQDEQFF | TRBV11-3 | TRBD1 | - | TRBJ2-1
TGCGCCAGCAGCAAGATAGCGGCCGGGTTAGATACGCAGTATTTT | CASSKIAAGLDTQYF | TRBV4-1 | - | - | TRBJ2-3
TGTGCCAGCAGGAGGGACATCCGAATCAATCAGCCCCAGCATTTT | CASRRDIRINQPQHF | TRBV6-5 | - | few | TRBJ1-5